Shown below are 7 T cell receptor beta chains from a single sample sequenced in a study of blood T cell repertoires in COVID-19. TCRdb's table, derived via immunoSEQ multiplex PCR, lists solely in-frame clones and lacks some. The sample consists of a few hundred thousand clones, roughly 90% of them appearing once. What was sequenced was PBMCs or T cells enriched from blood (not recorded which). The receptor set was obtained from a woman aged 30 to 39 who had recovered from COVID-19.

The V and J genes are TRBV24-1 and TRBJ1-5; D unresolved. This CDR3 is built from 14 residues. Trimming took 5 bases from V and 0 from J, leaving 7 bases between them. Germline V gene lookup returns CDR1 KGHDR and CDR2 SFDVKD. The CDR3 loop is CATSAPNSNQPQHF. Here the CDR3 DNA reads TGTGCCACCAGTGCCCCAAATAGCAATCAGCCCCAGCATTTT.

The V and J genes are TRBV11-3 and TRBJ2-2, with 7 bases fitting TRBD1. The junction had 1 base not matched to a gene; V was cut back by 5 bases and J by 7 bases. CDR3 length: 12 amino acids. Germline V gives CDR1 SGHNT, CDR2 YENEEA. The CDR3 protein is CASSQGDGELFF. DNA for the CDR3: TGTGCCAGCAGCCAGGGGGACGGGGAGCTGTTTTTT.

Worth noting for this clone: One end of the junction is discordant with germline, which a read error may explain. The genes are TRBV5-4 and TRBJ2-1; 9 bases map to TRBD2. The CDR3 covers 16 residues. From germline, CDR1 is SGHNT and CDR2 YYREEE (reference sequence). DNA for the CDR3: TGTGCCAGCAGCTCATATAGCGGGAGAACCTATAATGAGCAGTTCTTC. Its translation is CASSSYSGRTYNEQFF.

This chain connects TRBV5-1 to TRBJ2-3, with 9 bases lining up with TRBD1. CDR1 is SGHRS and CDR2 is YFSETQ in the germline V gene. The CDR3 runs 14 residues. With 0 bases clipped from V and 5 bases from J, the junction kept 1 base outside the gene matches. Here the CDR3 reads CASSLGQGVDTQYF. CDR3 bases: TGCGCCAGCAGCTTGGGACAGGGGGTAGATACGCAGTATTTT.

The rearrangement links TRBV30 to TRBJ1-2; the match to TRBD1 covers 8 bases. CDR3 length: 15 amino acids. The junction had 9 bases not matched to a gene; V was cut back by 2 bases and J by 4 bases. CDR1 GTSNPN and CDR2 SVGIG come from the germline V gene (reference sequence). CDR3 sequence: CAWSKQGGLGYGYTF. The CDR3 nucleotides read TGTGCCTGGAGTAAACAGGGGGGACTTGGCTATGGCTACACCTTC.

The V and J genes are TRBV28 and TRBJ1-2; maybe TRBD1 (5 bases). Trimming took 4 bases from V and 2 from J, leaving 14 bases between them. The CDR3 is made up of 15 amino acids. The germline V gene has CDR1 MDHEN and CDR2 SYDVKM. The CDR3 loop is CASSSLQEKNYGYTF. The DNA of the CDR3 is TGTGCCAGCAGTTCCCTACAGGAAAAGAACTATGGCTACACCTTC.

The chain combines TRBV7-2 with TRBJ1-4; D may be TRBD1 (5 bases). The CDR3 is made up of 14 amino acids. V shed 2 bases and J shed 5 bases, with 9 bases lying between them. In germline, CDR1 is SGHTA, CDR2 FQGNSA. The CDR3, as DNA: TGTGCCAGCAGCTTAAGGAGGGGAAATGAAAAACTGTTTTTT. Translated: CASSLRRGNEKLFF.